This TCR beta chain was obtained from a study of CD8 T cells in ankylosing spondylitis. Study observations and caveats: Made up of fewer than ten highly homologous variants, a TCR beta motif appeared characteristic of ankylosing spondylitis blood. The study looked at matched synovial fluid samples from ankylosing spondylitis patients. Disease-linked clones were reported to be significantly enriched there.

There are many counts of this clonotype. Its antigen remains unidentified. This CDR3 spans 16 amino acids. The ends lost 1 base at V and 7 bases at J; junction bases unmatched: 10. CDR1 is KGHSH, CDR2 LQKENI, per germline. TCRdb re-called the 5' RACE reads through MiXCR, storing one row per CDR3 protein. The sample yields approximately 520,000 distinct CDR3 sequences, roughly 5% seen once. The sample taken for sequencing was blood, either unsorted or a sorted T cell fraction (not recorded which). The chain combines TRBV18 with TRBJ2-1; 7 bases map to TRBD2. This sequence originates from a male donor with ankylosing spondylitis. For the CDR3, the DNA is TGTGCCAGCTCACCACGGGCCAGCGGGAAAGGTAATGAGCAGTTCTTC. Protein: CASSPRASGKGNEQFF.